What follows are 32 T cell receptor beta chains derived from one specimen sequenced in a study of cytomegalovirus exposure and HLA in healthy donors. The PCR had 60 Vbeta and 13 Jbeta primers. Produced via immunoSEQ multiplex PCR; TCRdb's table is partial and in-frame only. The table lists about 200,000 clones, 75% to 90% of them singletons. The specimen was PBMCs. These receptor sequences come from a woman in her thirties or forties in good health and CMV-seronegative.

Of note for this clone: The identical CDR3 is also encoded by other nucleotide sequences in the sample. The chain carries TRBV9 and TRBJ2-7; 7 bases agree with TRBD2. J was trimmed by 4 bases and V by 0 bases; bases with no gene match: 7. Germline loops: CDR1 SGDLS, CDR2 YYNGEE. This CDR3 is built from 15 residues. The DNA of the CDR3 is TGTGCCAGCAGCGTAGGGAGGGGAGGGTCTTACGAGCAGTACTTC. It translates to CASSVGRGGSYEQYF.

The chain couples TRBV30 to TRBJ1-1; TRBD1 matches 10 bases. J gave up 6 bases and V 8 bases, and 6 bases lay outside the gene matches. The CDR3 runs 12 residues. The germline V gene encodes CDR1 GTSNPN and CDR2 SVGIG (reference sequence). CDR3 region: CALRQGAPEAFF. For the CDR3, the DNA is TGTGCCCTTAGACAGGGGGCTCCTGAAGCTTTCTTT.

The rearrangement joins TRBV6-1 to TRBJ1-1; D uncertain. This CDR3 has 14 amino acids. Germline V lookup: CDR1 MNHNS, CDR2 SASEGT. The V gene lost 0 bases and the J gene lost 0 bases, with 5 bases spanning the gap. CDR3 region: CASSEARVNTEAFF. Here the CDR3 DNA reads TGTGCCAGCAGTGAAGCTAGAGTGAACACTGAAGCTTTCTTT.

The gene calls are TRBV19 and TRBJ1-5, with TRBD1 identical over 7 bases. V was pared by 7 bases and J by 0 bases, with 12 bases of the junction left unmatched. Per the germline V gene, CDR1 is LNHDA and CDR2 is SQIVND (reference sequence). The CDR3 contains 17 residues. Written as DNA, the CDR3 is TGTGCCAGTAACCGGCCCGGGGACAGCAGTAGCAATCAGCCCCAGCATTTT. Translating it yields CASNRPGDSSSNQPQHF.

The V gene is TRBV11-2, the J gene TRBJ2-7; weak D call: TRBD2 (6 bases). The length of the CDR3 is 15 residues. CDR1 is SGHAT and CDR2 is FQNNGV in the germline V gene. Trimming shortened V by 7 bases and J by 1 base, and 17 bases separated the two germline ends. This chain's CDR3 is CASTSGVAASYEQYF. The CDR3 coding sequence is TGTGCCAGCACCTCGGGGGTAGCGGCTTCCTACGAGCAGTACTTC.

The chain links TRBV6-6 to TRBJ2-7; weak D call: TRBD1 (5 bases). Germline lookup yields CDR1 MNHNY and CDR2 SVGAGI (reference sequence). V was cut by 0 bases and J by 7 bases, with 10 bases left in between. This CDR3 has 13 residues. The CDR3 nucleotides read TGTGCCAGCAGTTACTCAACAGGAGTGGAGCAGTACTTC. It is translated as CASSYSTGVEQYF.

This clone was found a few times. The chain carries TRBV6-1 and TRBJ2-1; the D gene is possibly TRBD2 (6 bases). The germline gives CDR1 MNHNS, CDR2 SASEGT. V was pared by 4 bases and J by 8 bases, with 18 bases between. The CDR3 loop spans 15 amino acids. Here the CDR3 DNA reads TGTGCCAGCAGTGCAACGTTGGAGGGCCGGCATGAGCAGTTCTTC. This codes for CASSATLEGRHEQFF.

The V and J genes are TRBV2 and TRBJ2-7; D uncertain. Deletions cut 7 bases from V and 3 bases from J, with 13 bases between. CDR3 length: 13 residues. From germline, CDR1 is SNHLY and CDR2 FYNNEI. DNA for the CDR3: TGTGCCAGCACCCCTAACTCCCTCTACGAGCAGTACTTC. It encodes CASTPNSLYEQYF.

The chain has TRBV10-3 and TRBJ2-1; maybe TRBD2 (5 bases). V lost 10 bases to trimming and J lost 0 bases, with 13 bases between them. Germline V lookup: CDR1 ENHRY, CDR2 SYGVKD. The CDR3 loop spans 14 amino acids. CDR3 DNA sequence: TGTGCCACGGCGGCGGGTTACTCCTACAATGAGCAGTTCTTC. Protein sequence: CATAAGYSYNEQFF.

The chain joins TRBV10-3 to TRBJ2-7, with 10 bases that match TRBD2. J gave up 4 bases and V 4 bases, and 16 bases lay outside the gene matches. CDR3 length: 18 amino acids. CDR1 ENHRY and CDR2 SYGVKD come from the germline V gene. The CDR3 protein is CAISGASGRRKSSYEQYF. CDR3 in DNA: TGTGCCATCAGTGGAGCTAGCGGGAGACGAAAGTCGAGTTACGAGCAGTACTTC.

J is TRBJ2-1 and V is TRBV13, with 10 bases lining up with TRBD2. CDR3 size: 16 residues. V lost 5 bases, J lost 1 base, and 5 bases stayed unmatched. Germline V lookup: CDR1 PRHDT, CDR2 FYEKMQ (reference sequence). CDR3 loop: CASSLSGRGSYNEQFF. Here the CDR3 DNA reads TGTGCCAGCAGCCTCAGCGGGAGGGGGTCCTACAATGAGCAGTTCTTC.

The V gene is TRBV5-1, the J gene TRBJ2-6, with D hard to call. This CDR3 spans 13 amino acids. From germline, CDR1 is SGHRS and CDR2 YFSETQ. The V and J ends lost 0 bases and 10 bases respectively, with 8 bases between them. The chain's CDR3 is CASSLDVRNVLTF. CDR3 DNA sequence: TGCGCCAGCAGCTTGGACGTACGGAACGTCCTGACTTTC.

The rearrangement links TRBV7-9 to TRBJ2-7; a weak D match, TRBD1 (6 bases). V shed 1 base and J shed 2 bases, with 9 bases lying between them. CDR3 length: 14 amino acids. Germline CDR1 is SEHNR and CDR2 is FQNEAQ (reference sequence). The CDR3 here is CASSLDRAPYEQYF. The DNA for the CDR3 is TGTGCCAGCAGCTTAGACAGGGCTCCCTACGAGCAGTACTTC.

The chain is built from TRBV7-8 and TRBJ1-2, with D uncertain. Germline-derived CDR1 and CDR2 are SGHVS and FQNEAQ. This CDR3 has 17 amino acids. Trimming removed 1 base at V and 5 bases at J, with 20 bases between. The DNA for the CDR3 is TGTGCCAGCAGCTTAGGTGGCCTAGGGAGAGCTTATTATGGCTACACCTTC. It encodes CASSLGGLGRAYYGYTF.

This chain uses TRBV6-5 with TRBJ2-1; TRBD2 agrees at 8 bases. CDR3 size: 14 residues. Looked up from germline, CDR1 is MNHEY and CDR2 is SVGAGI. V was clipped by 8 bases and J by 13 bases; unmatched bases: 16. The CDR3 region has the DNA TGTGCCAGCGGGCTATCGGGGGCGGGAGGTGGTCAGTTCTTC. Encoded protein: CASGLSGAGGGQFF.

The chain uses TRBV5-4 and TRBJ2-7, with 9 bases lining up with TRBD1. Germline V lookup: CDR1 SGHNT, CDR2 YYREEE (reference sequence). CDR3 length: 16 residues. J was trimmed by 2 bases and V by 4 bases; bases with no gene match: 10. The CDR3, as DNA: TGTGCCAGCAGCAAGGGACAGGGAGGATCCCCCTACGAGCAGTACTTC. As protein: CASSKGQGGSPYEQYF.

The rearrangement uses TRBV6-1 and TRBJ1-1; 7 bases match TRBD1. With 2 bases clipped from V and 1 base from J, the junction kept 7 bases outside the gene matches. CDR3 size: 16 residues. Germline V lookup: CDR1 MNHNS, CDR2 SASEGT. The CDR3 sequence is CASSERIRQGNTEAFF. CDR3 nucleotide sequence: TGTGCCAGCAGTGAACGAATTCGACAGGGGAACACTGAAGCTTTCTTT.

The CDR3 DNA is TGTGCCAGCAGTTACTCGACCGGGACTAGCGGATACGAGCAGTACTTC. This codes for CASSYSTGTSGYEQYF. The rearrangement joins TRBV6-5 to TRBJ2-7; 11 bases agree with TRBD2. Unmatched junction bases numbered 5, after V lost 0 bases and J lost 4 bases. Germline-derived CDR1 and CDR2 are MNHEY and SVGAGI. The CDR3 is 16 residues long.

The sample holds a few counts of this clone. The chain employs TRBV18 and TRBJ2-7; D is perhaps TRBD1 (6 bases). Trimming shortened V by 3 bases and J by 3 bases, and 15 bases separated the two germline ends. This CDR3 contains 15 residues. CDR1 and CDR2 (germline): KGHSH, LQKENI. The CDR3 region has the DNA TGTGCCAGCTCACCTAAGGAGCAGGGGTTCTACGAGCAGTACTTC. Translated, it gives CASSPKEQGFYEQYF.

This clone showed up just once. The V call is TRBV28, the J call TRBJ2-1, with TRBD1 identical over 10 bases. This CDR3 is built from 14 residues. Trimming cost V 6 bases and J 7 bases; bases outside gene matches: 6. Germline V CDR1 and CDR2: MDHEN, SYDVKM. CDR3 sequence reads: CASSSGQGINEQFF. Here the CDR3 DNA reads TGTGCCAGCAGCTCGGGACAGGGGATTAATGAGCAGTTCTTC.

The chain combines TRBV28 with TRBJ2-7; a weak D match, TRBD2 (5 bases). The CDR3 spans 13 residues. Germline CDR1 reads MDHEN; CDR2 reads SYDVKM. CDR3 loop: CSTRKGLPYEQYF. The CDR3 DNA is TGTAGCACTAGAAAGGGTCTCCCTTACGAGCAGTACTTC.

The chain has TRBV7-8 and TRBJ1-4; a possible D gene is TRBD1 (5 bases). Germline values: CDR1 SGHVS, CDR2 FQNEAQ. With 3 bases removed from V and 7 bases from J, the gap between germline ends came to 12 bases. The CDR3 length is 14 residues. CDR3 protein: CASSFNMGREKLFF. DNA for the CDR3: TGTGCCAGCAGCTTCAACATGGGGCGTGAAAAACTGTTTTTT.

The rearrangement joins TRBV19 to TRBJ2-2; 7 bases fit TRBD1. This CDR3 region has 13 residues. The V gene's germline CDR1 is LNHDA and CDR2 SQIVND (reference sequence). V dropped 9 bases and J dropped 3; count of bases not matched to a gene: 4. The DNA of the CDR3 is TGTGCCAGCATTGACAGGGACACCGGGGAGCTGTTTTTT. Its protein is CASIDRDTGELFF.

The V gene is TRBV2, the J gene TRBJ2-3; possible D gene TRBD2, 6 bases. The V gene's germline CDR1 is SNHLY and CDR2 FYNNEI. The CDR3 covers 16 residues. V gave up 4 bases and J gave up 2 bases, with 16 bases separating them. The CDR3 sequence is CASSAGEGSFTDTQYF. The DNA of the CDR3 is TGTGCCAGCAGTGCGGGAGAGGGCAGTTTCACAGATACGCAGTATTTT. The whole variable domain, filled in from reference TRBV2 and TRBJ2-3, reads EPEVTQTPSHQVTQMGQEVILRCVPISNHLYFYWYRQILGQKVEFLVSFYNNEISEKSEIFDDQFSVERPDGSNFTLKIRSTKLEDSAMYFCASSAGEGSFTDTQYFGPGTRLTVL.

The chain uses TRBV19 and TRBJ2-7, with TRBD2 matching 9 bases. The CDR3 runs 15 residues. Germline trimming cut 2 bases from V and 3 bases from J; bases unmatched to any gene: 5. Per the germline V gene, CDR1 is LNHDA and CDR2 is SQIVND (reference sequence). CDR3: CASSISGGGGYEQYF. The CDR3, as DNA: TGTGCCAGTAGTATAAGTGGCGGGGGGGGCTACGAGCAGTACTTC.

This rearrangement joins TRBV5-1 to TRBJ2-7, with 7 bases fitting TRBD1. The CDR3 runs to 15 residues. Germline CDR1 reads SGHRS; CDR2 reads YFSETQ. V gave up 0 bases and J gave up 2 bases; unmatched junction bases: 5. Here the CDR3 reads CASSLARTGAYEQYF. CDR3 DNA sequence: TGCGCCAGCAGCTTGGCCAGGACAGGAGCCTACGAGCAGTACTTC.

V and J are TRBV30 and TRBJ1-5; TRBD1 aligns across 8 bases. J gave up 7 bases and V 4 bases, and 12 bases lay outside the gene matches. The germline V gene has CDR1 GTSNPN and CDR2 SVGIG (reference sequence). The CDR3 extends over 15 amino acids. In nucleotides, the CDR3 is TGTGCCTGGAAAGGGCAGGGGGCGGCTGGGCAGCCCCAGCATTTT. Amino acid sequence: CAWKGQGAAGQPQHF.

The V call is TRBV9, the J call TRBJ2-5; D might be TRBD2 (6 bases). The ends were cut back, 0 bases at V and 1 base at J, with 10 bases in the middle. Germline V lookup: CDR1 SGDLS, CDR2 YYNGEE. The CDR3 contains 15 residues. The CDR3 is CASSVGGLRQETQYF. The CDR3 DNA sequence: TGTGCCAGCAGCGTAGGGGGACTCCGCCAAGAGACCCAGTACTTC.

V gene TRBV2 combines with J gene TRBJ1-1; D is unclear. Per germline, CDR1 SNHLY and CDR2 FYNNEI. This CDR3 is 10 amino acids long. V shed 6 bases and J shed 4 bases, with 3 bases lying between them. The CDR3 nucleotides are TGTGCCAGCAGGGCCACTGAAGCTTTCTTT. It is translated as CASRATEAFF.

This clone was picked up one time. The chain has TRBV4-2 and TRBJ2-1; the D gene is possibly TRBD1 (5 bases). CDR3 size: 18 residues. Germline assignment: CDR1 LGHNA and CDR2 YNFKEQ. Deletions cut 4 bases from V and 2 bases from J, with 21 bases between. In DNA form, the CDR3 reads TGTGCCAGCAGCCGAGACGGTAGGGGCTTTGCGGCCTACAATGAGCAGTTCTTC. As protein: CASSRDGRGFAAYNEQFF.

CDR3 in DNA: TGTGCCAGCAGCCGGGGGTTTGGCACTGAAGCTTTCTTT. Its translation: CASSRGFGTEAFF. The chain links TRBV7-3 to TRBJ1-1; the D gene is possibly TRBD1 (5 bases). Trimming pared 5 bases from V and 4 bases from J, leaving 11 bases between. Germline V lookup: CDR1 SGHTA, CDR2 FQGTGA. The CDR3 has 13 amino acids.

J is TRBJ2-5 and V is TRBV27; 8 bases are shared with TRBD1. Matching the DNA end better, TRBJ2-7 makes the J call doubtful. Looked up from germline, CDR1 is MNHEY and CDR2 is SMNVEV (reference sequence). CDR3 length: 13 amino acids. As DNA, the CDR3 is TGTGCCAGCAGCCTTTGGGACAGGAACGAGCAGTACTTC. Its translation is CASSLWDRNEQYF.